This T cell receptor beta chain originates from a study of blood T cells in healthy people across ages. Turning to this clonotype: At one end, the junction sequence differs from germline, possibly due to a read error.

The authors ran a second PCR of roughly 6 to 12 cycles using a sample-barcoded 5' primer and a J-beta primer mix. TCRdb redid the calling of the 5' RACE reads with MiXCR, one entry per CDR3 protein. The data show about 1.4 million distinct CDR3 sequences, with 59% seen just once and approximately 7% held by the top ten. The CDR3 consists of 12 residues. Looked up from germline, CDR1 is MNHEY and CDR2 is SVGEGT. This clonotype was obtained from a young man in good health. Sample: blood. This chain uses TRBV6-2 or TRBV6-3 with TRBJ2-1; D is perhaps TRBD2 (7 bases). CDR3 sequence reads: CASSYSRGLSYF. For the CDR3, the DNA is TGTGCCAGCAGTTATTCGCGGGGGCTCTCGTACTTC.